The clone carrying this T cell receptor beta chain showed up many times. The CDR3 covers 15 residues. Germline CDR1 MNHEY, CDR2 SVGEGT. Losses at the gene ends were 2 bases for V and 7 bases for J; bases not matched to a gene: 10. TCRdb reanalysed the RT-PCR reads using MiXCR and keeps one entry per CDR3 protein. The table has about 700,000 distinct CDR3 sequences, about 14% seen once. Sequenced sample: memory CD4+ T cells from blood. The receptor was isolated from a female donor in good health, serving as a healthy control. The gene calls are TRBV6-2 or TRBV6-3 and TRBJ1-1; 7 positions match TRBD1. In nucleotides, the CDR3 is TGTGCCAGCAGTTACGGAAGACAGGGACTGGTTGAAGCTTTCTTT. Its translation is CASSYGRQGLVEAFF.